This T cell receptor beta chain derives from a study of T cells after yellow fever vaccination. This clonotype was detected a few times. Its antigen is not known. Regarding the study as a whole: Post-booster reappearance was seen for most primary-vaccination clones (around 96% CD4, around 88% CD8).

From the 5' RACE reads, TCRdb called clonotypes with MiXCR, one entry per CDR3 protein. Here the sample spans just under 600,000 distinct CDR3 sequences, approximately 15% being singletons. This specimen consisted of PBMCs, obtained on the day of the yellow fever booster vaccination. The clonotype comes from a man younger than 40 who received the YFV17D yellow fever vaccine.

Here the CDR3 DNA reads TGTGCCAGCAGAGCCGGGACAGGGAATAGTGTGCAGTACTTC. Its protein product is CASRAGTGNSVQYF. This rearrangement joins TRBV6-1 to TRBJ2-7; 9 nucleotides line up with TRBD1. The CDR3 length is 14 residues. Germline V gene lookup returns CDR1 MNHNS and CDR2 SASEGT. V lost 6 bases, J lost 9 bases, and 12 bases stayed unmatched.